This TCR beta chain was recorded in a study of human T cells and chemical hapten exposure. Study as a whole: Slight differences in pooled library volume were the main source of varying TCR yields across samples.

In its sample, this clonotype was seen a few times. No antigen is known for it. Study results and caveats: Patch test score was positively correlated with the counts of TCRs that had expanded at PT1.

The germline V gene encodes CDR1 LGHNA and CDR2 YSLEER. With 1 base removed from V and 4 bases from J, the gap between germline ends came to 10 bases. The CDR3 has 14 amino acids. Sample time point: pre-sensitization, week 0. The treatment was: therapeutic diphenylcyclopropenone sensitization with weekly scalp DPC. Researchers sampled blood before each patch test went on. TCRdb passed the RACE reads through MiXCR, listing each CDR3 protein once. Seen here are 200,000 to 300,000 distinct CDR3 sequences, about 9% observed once, and the top ten hold approximately 2.2%. This receptor was identified in a middle-aged woman with alopecia areata. Some clones in this sample may be carry-over from other donors' samples. This chain links TRBV4-3 with TRBJ1-2; maybe TRBD1 (6 bases). The material sequenced was whole blood, taken in connection with sensitization to the hapten diphenylcyclopropenone (DPC). The CDR3 loop is CASSQGPGAYGYTF. The CDR3 DNA follows: TGCGCCAGCAGCCAAGGACCAGGGGCCTATGGCTACACCTTC.